This T cell receptor (beta chain) was sequenced during a study of blood T cell repertoires in COVID-19. The CDR3 contains 16 residues. CDR1 is SGHDT, CDR2 YYEEEE, per germline. J was trimmed by 6 bases and V by 3 bases; bases with no gene match: 13. Data came from immunoSEQ multiplex PCR; TCRdb stores just in-frame clones and leaves some out. This table holds roughly 90,000 clones, roughly 88% found once. The chain joins TRBV5-6 to TRBJ2-7; TRBD1 aligns across 9 bases. Sequences were obtained from peripheral blood. This receptor was taken from a human donor in a cohort sampled during active COVID-19. CDR3 sequence reads: CASSSFGQGRLSEQYF. For the CDR3, the DNA is TGTGCCAGCAGCTCATTTGGACAGGGGAGGTTAAGCGAGCAGTACTTC.